The clone carrying this TCR beta chain occurred many times. Its antigen is still unknown. This CDR3 has 13 residues. The germline V gene has CDR1 MNHEY and CDR2 SMNVEV (reference sequence). V lost 6 bases to trimming and J lost 1 base, with 9 bases between them. These data are taken from a study of regulatory T cells in long-lasting Graves disease. Study-wide findings and caveats: Authors noted too few samples as a limitation. It was in persistent disease that TRBV28, TRBJ1-2 and TRBJ2-5 were favored. Thyroid tissue was not sampled; only peripheral blood was.

The time point is: newly diagnosed GD, antithyroid drugs for less than 3 months. PBMCs provided the RNA from which the TCR library was made. According to the study, TCR beta libraries were built with iRepertoire HTBI primers and CDR3-region Arm-PCR. A single record per CDR3 protein comes from TCRdb applying MiXCR to the multiplex PCR reads. There are about 540,000 distinct CDR3 sequences in the sample; roughly 14% occur only once, and about 9.1% lies in the top ten. The same sample was also used in a study of T cells in Graves' hyperthyroidism and ophthalmopathy. Per that paper: Separation of ophthalmopathy from stable hyperthyroidism was achieved by a 13 V-J model.

Sequenced here: peripheral blood mononuclear cells (PBMCs), sampled at new diagnosis, from a patient treated with antithyroid drugs. This TCR derives from a man aged 30-40 years with Graves disease. The chain employs TRBV27 and TRBJ1-1; D not resolved. The CDR3 DNA reads as TGTGCCAGCAGGATCTGGGGGAACACTGAAGCTTTCTTT. It codes for CASRIWGNTEAFF.